This T cell receptor beta chain was identified during a study of T cell changes during pregnancy in multiple sclerosis. Measured with immunoSEQ multiplex PCR; TCRdb has only the in-frame clones, and not every one. Found here are fewer than 140,000 clones, under 95% of them singletons; the top ten hold about 1.5%. The V gene's germline CDR1 is LNHDA and CDR2 SQIVND (reference sequence). The CDR3 covers 13 residues. Trimming left V 3 bases short and J 10 bases short, with 15 bases between. The sequence was collected from a female donor with multiple sclerosis, enrolled in a pregnancy study. The chain couples TRBV19 to TRBJ1-2; D not certain. Sequenced here: peripheral blood, sampled before pregnancy. CDR3 region: CASSIKQSMAYTF. The CDR3 coding sequence is TGTGCCAGTAGTATCAAACAGTCGATGGCCTACACCTTC.